The next 14 T cell receptor beta chains were all read from a single sample in a study of regulatory T cells in long-lasting Graves disease. Relying on iRepertoire HTBI primers and Arm-PCR of CDR3 regions, the team built TCR beta libraries. TCRdb ran MiXCR on the multiplex PCR reads and lists one entry per CDR3 protein. This sample has about 320,000 distinct CDR3 sequences, with 15% to 20% found just once. The time point was: newly diagnosed GD, antithyroid drugs for less than 3 months. Construction of the TCR library relied on RNA isolated from PBMCs. The specimen was peripheral blood mononuclear cells (PBMCs), collected at new diagnosis, from a patient treated with antithyroid drugs. All receptors derive from a female donor with Graves disease.

This clonotype was detected ten times or more. The chain recombines TRBV9 with TRBJ2-2; 8 nucleotides match TRBD2. Germline lookup yields CDR1 SGDLS and CDR2 YYNGEE. This CDR3 is built from 15 residues. V lost 4 bases, J lost 6 bases, and 8 bases stayed unmatched. This chain's CDR3 is CASSLVSGSAGELFF. The DNA of the CDR3 is TGTGCCAGCAGCCTAGTAAGCGGGAGCGCCGGGGAGCTGTTTTTT. The complete variable domain, with remaining parts taken from reference TRBV9 and TRBJ2-2, reads DSGVTQTPKHLITATGQRVTLRCSPRSGDLSVYWYQQSLDQGLQFLIQYYNGEERAKGNILERFSAQQFPDLHSELNLSSLELGDSALYFCASSLVSGSAGELFFGEGSRLTVL.

This clonotype showed up just a few times. Only one base separates this from a far larger clonotype, so it likely reflects a read error. The chain joins TRBV4-2 to TRBJ2-1, with D maybe TRBD2 (5 bases). Trimming cost V 8 bases and J 4 bases, with 21 bases left between them. From germline, CDR1 is LGHNA and CDR2 YNFKEQ. The CDR3 is 16 residues long. The CDR3 nucleotides read TGTGCCAGCGGCTGGTCGGCGGGCAATACGTACAATGAGCAGTTCTTC. Protein sequence: CASGWSAGNTYNEQFF.

This clonotype appeared many times. V is TRBV12-3 or TRBV12-4 and J is TRBJ2-1; the match to TRBD2 covers 8 bases. V lost 6 bases and J lost 5; bases outside the gene matches: 9. The CDR3 contains 15 residues. The CDR3, as DNA: TGTGCCAGCAGCCGACTAGCGAGATCAAACAATGAGCAGTTCTTC. This encodes CASSRLARSNNEQFF.

The chain has TRBV6-1 and TRBJ1-4; TRBD1 aligns across 9 bases. J lost 7 bases, V lost 1 base, and 13 bases had no gene match. CDR1 and CDR2 from the germline V gene are MNHNS and SASEGT. This CDR3 is 18 amino acids long. CDR3 sequence (DNA): TGTGCCAGCAGTGAAGGTGACAGGGGGAGGTACGGAGGTGAAAAACTGTTTTTT. Translation: CASSEGDRGRYGGEKLFF.

The chain has TRBV29-1 and TRBJ1-4; TRBD1 matches at 7 bases. The CDR3 consists of 14 residues. Germline lookup yields CDR1 SQVTM and CDR2 ANQGSEA. The ends lost 6 bases at V and 4 bases at J; junction bases unmatched: 8. The CDR3 DNA reads TGCAGCGTACAAAGGGGGACAGATAATGAAAAACTGTTTTTT. It codes for CSVQRGTDNEKLFF.

The chain couples TRBV12-3 or TRBV12-4 to TRBJ2-3, with TRBD2 identical over 9 bases. The CDR3 totals 17 residues. J lost 5 bases, V lost 5 bases, and 14 bases had no gene match. Here the CDR3 reads CASSPELAGPGGDTQYF. The CDR3 DNA sequence: TGTGCCAGCAGTCCAGAACTAGCGGGTCCGGGGGGAGATACGCAGTATTTT.

A remark on this clonotype: A read error may explain this, as a much larger clone is one base away. The genes are TRBV11-3 and TRBJ2-1; 8 nucleotides line up with TRBD1. The junction had 16 bases not matched to a gene; V was cut back by 8 bases and J by 10 bases. The CDR3 runs 15 residues. Germline CDR1 SGHNT, CDR2 YENEEA. CDR3 amino acids: CASQQAGGVGYEQFF. The CDR3, as DNA: TGTGCCAGCCAGCAAGCAGGGGGCGTGGGATACGAGCAGTTCTTC.

This clonotype has at least ten counts. V gene TRBV27 combines with J gene TRBJ1-2; 8 bases fit TRBD1. The CDR3 consists of 13 residues. CDR1 and CDR2 (germline): MNHEY, SMNVEV (reference sequence). V trimming: 5 bases; J trimming: 6 bases; junction bases outside the gene matches: 5. For the CDR3, the DNA is TGTGCCAGCAGTCTACGGACAGGGCATGGCTACACCTTC. It is translated as CASSLRTGHGYTF.

This clonotype has a count of ten or more. The genes are TRBV12-3 or TRBV12-4 and TRBJ2-4; 8 bases align to TRBD2. The CDR3 is 14 residues long. J was trimmed by 6 bases and V by 0 bases; bases with no gene match: 1. The CDR3 loop is CASSLALAANIQYF. CDR3 bases: TGTGCCAGCAGTTTAGCACTAGCGGCAAACATTCAGTACTTC.

This clonotype was counted a few times. The chain employs TRBV30 and TRBJ1-2; 9 bases match TRBD1. The V gene's germline CDR1 is GTSNPN and CDR2 SVGIG (reference sequence). Trimming removed 1 base from V and 6 bases from J; junction bases left unmatched: 3. The CDR3 has 13 residues. The chain's CDR3 is CAWSARQGDGYTF. DNA for the CDR3: TGTGCCTGGAGTGCCCGACAGGGGGATGGCTACACCTTC.

The chain has TRBV4-1 and TRBJ2-7; D uncertain. V gave up 0 bases and J gave up 0 bases, with 12 bases separating them. The CDR3 totals 16 residues. CDR1 and CDR2 (germline): MGHRA, YSYEKL. This chain's CDR3 is CASSQDESYPSYEQYF. CDR3 bases: TGCGCCAGCAGCCAAGACGAGAGCTACCCCTCCTACGAGCAGTACTTC.

This clonotype was counted ten times or more. This sequence joins TRBV27 and TRBJ2-1; 7 bases match TRBD2. Germline assignment: CDR1 MNHEY and CDR2 SMNVEV (reference sequence). The trim removed 0 bases at V and 7 bases at J, leaving 21 bases unmatched. The CDR3 is made up of 20 amino acids. The CDR3 region has the DNA TGTGCCAGCAGTTTATCCTTAAGAAACACGCCAGCGGGAACCCCGAATGAGCAGTTCTTC. Protein product: CASSLSLRNTPAGTPNEQFF.

V usage is TRBV7-9 and J usage is TRBJ1-3; 8 bases align to TRBD1. The CDR3 totals 14 residues. V dropped 7 bases and J dropped 0; count of bases not matched to a gene: 2. CDR1 is SEHNR, CDR2 FQNEAQ, per germline (reference sequence). The CDR3 spells CASNQGASGNTIYF. CDR3 bases: TGTGCCAGCAACCAGGGGGCCTCTGGAAACACCATATATTTT. Using reference TRBV7-9 and TRBJ1-3 for the parts outside the CDR3, the full variable domain is DTGVSQNPRHKITKRGQNVTFRCDPISEHNRLYWYRQTLGQGPEFLTYFQNEAQLEKSRLLSDRFSAERPKGSFSTLEIQRTEQGDSAMYLCASNQGASGNTIYFGEGSWLTVV.

There are many counts of this clonotype. The V gene is TRBV28, the J gene TRBJ1-3, with a possible D match to TRBD1 (5 bases). Trimming cost V 6 bases and J 1 base, with 10 bases left between them. The CDR3 runs 14 residues. Germline values: CDR1 MDHEN, CDR2 SYDVKM. The CDR3 spells CASRGPISGNTIYF. In DNA, the CDR3 is TGTGCCAGCAGGGGACCGATATCTGGAAACACCATATATTTT.